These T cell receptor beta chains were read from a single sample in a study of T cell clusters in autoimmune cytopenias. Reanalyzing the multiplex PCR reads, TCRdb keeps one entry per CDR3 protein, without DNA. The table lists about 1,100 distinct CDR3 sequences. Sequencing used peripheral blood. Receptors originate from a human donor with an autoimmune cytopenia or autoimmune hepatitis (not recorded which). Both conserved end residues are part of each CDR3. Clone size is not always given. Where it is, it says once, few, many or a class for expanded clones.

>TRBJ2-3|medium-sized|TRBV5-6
CASSLGGAGEDTQYF
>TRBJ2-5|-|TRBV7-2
CASRVTGQETQYF
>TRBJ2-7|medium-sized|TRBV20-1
CSAMTTSSYEQYF
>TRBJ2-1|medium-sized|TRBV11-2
CASSLDGAGYSYNEQFF
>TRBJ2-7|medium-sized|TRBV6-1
CASSGWGSPYEQYF
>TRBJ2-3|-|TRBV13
CASSLTGLAEITDTQYF
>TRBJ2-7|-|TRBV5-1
CASSPSGAGDSYEQYF
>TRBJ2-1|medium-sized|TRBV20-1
CSARSLAGNEQFF
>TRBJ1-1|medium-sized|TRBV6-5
CASSRSGDRGQNTEAFF
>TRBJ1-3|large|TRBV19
CASTDRGSFPGNTIYF
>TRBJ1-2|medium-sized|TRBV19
CASSMITGSANYGYTF
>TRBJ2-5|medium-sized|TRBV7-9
CASSLGEKTQYF
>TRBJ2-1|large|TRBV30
CAWQGGSSNEQFF
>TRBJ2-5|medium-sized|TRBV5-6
CASSLSPRETQYF
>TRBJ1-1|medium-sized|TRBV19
CASRGFGDTEAFF
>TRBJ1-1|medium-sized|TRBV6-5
CASRRNTEAFF
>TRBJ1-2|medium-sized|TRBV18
CASSPPAGEGYTF